Here is one TCR beta chain with its context. Its antigen remains unknown. The CDR3 totals 15 residues. Trimming removed 0 bases from V and 3 bases from J, with 12 bases in between. The V gene's germline CDR1 is SGHDT and CDR2 YYEEEE. Profiled with immunoSEQ multiplex PCR; TCRdb holds only in-frame clones, not every one. The sample carries 2 million to 3 million clones, over 85% recorded once. This sample is drawn from a study of shared clonotypes between healthy human individuals. Overall study findings and caveats: Blood alone was sampled, and tissue repertoires likely differ. In several donors, 4.5% to 5.5% of naive CD4 clonotypes appeared in common.

The sample was naive CD4+ T cells sorted from blood. Specified subset: CD45RA+ positively selected. The origin of this receptor is a man aged 18 to 29 in good health. The rearrangement links TRBV5-6 to TRBJ1-1, with D possibly matching TRBD1 (5 bases). The CDR3 spells CASSLEGDLYTEAFF. The CDR3 coding sequence is TGTGCCAGCAGCTTGGAAGGGGATCTGTACACTGAAGCTTTCTTT.